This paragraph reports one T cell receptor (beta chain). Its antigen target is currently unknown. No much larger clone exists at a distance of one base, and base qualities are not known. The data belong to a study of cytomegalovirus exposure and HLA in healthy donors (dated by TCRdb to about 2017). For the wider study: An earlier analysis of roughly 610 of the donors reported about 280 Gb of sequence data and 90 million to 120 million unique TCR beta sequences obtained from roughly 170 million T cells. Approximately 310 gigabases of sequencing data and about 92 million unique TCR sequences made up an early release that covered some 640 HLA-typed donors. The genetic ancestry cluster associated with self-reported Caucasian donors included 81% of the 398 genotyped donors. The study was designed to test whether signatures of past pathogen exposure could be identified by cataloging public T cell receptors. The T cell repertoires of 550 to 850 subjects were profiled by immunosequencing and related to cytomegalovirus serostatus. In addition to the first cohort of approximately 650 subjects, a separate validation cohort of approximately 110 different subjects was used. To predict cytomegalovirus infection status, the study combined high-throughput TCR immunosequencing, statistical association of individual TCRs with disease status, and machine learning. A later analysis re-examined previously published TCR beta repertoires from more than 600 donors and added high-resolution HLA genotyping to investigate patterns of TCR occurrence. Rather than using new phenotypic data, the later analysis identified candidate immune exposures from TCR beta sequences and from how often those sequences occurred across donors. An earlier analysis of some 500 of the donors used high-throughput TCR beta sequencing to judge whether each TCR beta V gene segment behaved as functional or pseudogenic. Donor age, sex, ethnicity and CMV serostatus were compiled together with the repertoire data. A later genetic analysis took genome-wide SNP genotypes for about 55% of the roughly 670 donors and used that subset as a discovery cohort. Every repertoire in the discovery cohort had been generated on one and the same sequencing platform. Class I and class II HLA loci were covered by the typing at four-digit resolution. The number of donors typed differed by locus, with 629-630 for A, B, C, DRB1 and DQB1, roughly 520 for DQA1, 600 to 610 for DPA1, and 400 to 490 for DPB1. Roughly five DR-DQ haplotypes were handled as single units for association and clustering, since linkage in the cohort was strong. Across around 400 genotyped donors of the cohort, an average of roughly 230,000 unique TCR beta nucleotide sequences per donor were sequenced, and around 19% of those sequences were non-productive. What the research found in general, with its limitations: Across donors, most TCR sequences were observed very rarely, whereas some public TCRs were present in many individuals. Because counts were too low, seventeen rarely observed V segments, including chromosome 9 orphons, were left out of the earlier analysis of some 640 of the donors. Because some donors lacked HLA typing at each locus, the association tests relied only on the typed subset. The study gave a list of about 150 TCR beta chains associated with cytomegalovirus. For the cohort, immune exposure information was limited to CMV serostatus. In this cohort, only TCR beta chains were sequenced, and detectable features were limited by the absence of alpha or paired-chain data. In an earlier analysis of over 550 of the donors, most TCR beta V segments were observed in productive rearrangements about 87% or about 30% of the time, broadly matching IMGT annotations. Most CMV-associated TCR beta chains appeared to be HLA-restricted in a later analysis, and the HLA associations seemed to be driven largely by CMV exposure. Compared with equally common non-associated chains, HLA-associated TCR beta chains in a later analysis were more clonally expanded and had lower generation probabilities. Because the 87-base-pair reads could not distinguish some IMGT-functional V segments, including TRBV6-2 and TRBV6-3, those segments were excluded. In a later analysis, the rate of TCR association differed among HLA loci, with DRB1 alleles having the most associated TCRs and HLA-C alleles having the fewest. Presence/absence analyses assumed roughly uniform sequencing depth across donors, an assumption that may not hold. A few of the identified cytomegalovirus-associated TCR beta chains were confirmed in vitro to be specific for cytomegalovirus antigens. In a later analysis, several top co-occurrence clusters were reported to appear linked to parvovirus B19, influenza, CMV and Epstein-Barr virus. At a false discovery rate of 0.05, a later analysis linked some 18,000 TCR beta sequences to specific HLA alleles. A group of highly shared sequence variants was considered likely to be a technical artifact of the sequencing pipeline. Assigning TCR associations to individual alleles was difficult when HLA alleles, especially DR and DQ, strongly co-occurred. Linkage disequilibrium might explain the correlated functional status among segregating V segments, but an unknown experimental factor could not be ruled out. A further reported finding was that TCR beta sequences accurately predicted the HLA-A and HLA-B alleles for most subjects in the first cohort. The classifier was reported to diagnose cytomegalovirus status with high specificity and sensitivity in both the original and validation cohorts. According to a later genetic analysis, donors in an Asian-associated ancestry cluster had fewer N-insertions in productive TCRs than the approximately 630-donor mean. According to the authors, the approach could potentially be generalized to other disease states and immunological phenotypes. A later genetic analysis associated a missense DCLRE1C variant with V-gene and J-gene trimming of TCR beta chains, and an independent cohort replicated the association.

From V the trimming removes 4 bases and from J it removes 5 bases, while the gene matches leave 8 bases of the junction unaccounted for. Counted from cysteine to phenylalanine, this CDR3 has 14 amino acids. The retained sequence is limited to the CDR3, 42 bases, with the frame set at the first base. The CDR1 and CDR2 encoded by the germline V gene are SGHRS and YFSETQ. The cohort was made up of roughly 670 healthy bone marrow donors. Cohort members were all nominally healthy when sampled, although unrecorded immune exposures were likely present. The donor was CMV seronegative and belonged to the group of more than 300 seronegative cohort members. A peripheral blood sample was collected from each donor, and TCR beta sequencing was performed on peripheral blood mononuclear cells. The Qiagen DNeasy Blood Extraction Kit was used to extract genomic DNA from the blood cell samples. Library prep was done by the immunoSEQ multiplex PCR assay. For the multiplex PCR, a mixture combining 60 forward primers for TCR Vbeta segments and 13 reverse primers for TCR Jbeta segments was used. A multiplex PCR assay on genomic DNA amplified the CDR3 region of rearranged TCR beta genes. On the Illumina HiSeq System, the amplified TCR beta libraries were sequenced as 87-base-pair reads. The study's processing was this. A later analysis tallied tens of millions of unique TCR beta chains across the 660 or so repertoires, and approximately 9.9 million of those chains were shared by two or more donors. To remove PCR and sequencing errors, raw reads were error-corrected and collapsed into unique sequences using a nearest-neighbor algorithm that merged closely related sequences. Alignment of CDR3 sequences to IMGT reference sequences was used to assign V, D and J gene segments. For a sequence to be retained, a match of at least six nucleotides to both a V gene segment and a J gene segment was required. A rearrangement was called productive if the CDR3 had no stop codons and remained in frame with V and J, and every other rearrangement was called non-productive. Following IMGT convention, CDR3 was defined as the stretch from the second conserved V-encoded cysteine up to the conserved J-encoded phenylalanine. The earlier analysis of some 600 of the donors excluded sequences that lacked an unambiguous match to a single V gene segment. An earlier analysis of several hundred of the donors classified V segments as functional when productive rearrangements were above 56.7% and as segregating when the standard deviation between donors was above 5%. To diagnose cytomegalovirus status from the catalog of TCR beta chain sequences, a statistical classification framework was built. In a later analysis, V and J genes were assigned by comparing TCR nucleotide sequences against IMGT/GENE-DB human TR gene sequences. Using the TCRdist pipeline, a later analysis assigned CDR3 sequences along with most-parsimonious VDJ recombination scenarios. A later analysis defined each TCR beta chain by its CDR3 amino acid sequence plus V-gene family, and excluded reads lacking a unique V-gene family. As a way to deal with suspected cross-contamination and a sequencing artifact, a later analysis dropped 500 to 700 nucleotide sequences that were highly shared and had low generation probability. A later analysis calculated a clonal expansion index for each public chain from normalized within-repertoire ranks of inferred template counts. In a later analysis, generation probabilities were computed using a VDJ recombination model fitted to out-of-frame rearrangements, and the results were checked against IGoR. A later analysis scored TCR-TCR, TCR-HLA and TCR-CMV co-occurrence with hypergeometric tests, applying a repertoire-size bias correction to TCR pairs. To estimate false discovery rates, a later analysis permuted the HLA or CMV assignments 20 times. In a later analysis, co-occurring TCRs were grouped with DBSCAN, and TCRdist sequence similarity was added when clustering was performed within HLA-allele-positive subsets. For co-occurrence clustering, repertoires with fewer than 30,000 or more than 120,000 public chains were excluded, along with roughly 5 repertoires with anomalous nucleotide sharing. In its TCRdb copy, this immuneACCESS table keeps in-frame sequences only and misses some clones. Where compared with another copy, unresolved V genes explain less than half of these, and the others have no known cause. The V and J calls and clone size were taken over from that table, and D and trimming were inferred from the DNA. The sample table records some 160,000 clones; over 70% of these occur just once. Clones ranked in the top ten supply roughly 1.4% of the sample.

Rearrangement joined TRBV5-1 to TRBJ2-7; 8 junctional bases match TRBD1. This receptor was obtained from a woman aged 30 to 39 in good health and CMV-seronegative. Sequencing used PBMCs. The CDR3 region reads CASSLLAGGDEQYF. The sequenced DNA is TGCGCCAGCAGCCTCTTGGCAGGGGGCGACGAGCAGTACTTC.